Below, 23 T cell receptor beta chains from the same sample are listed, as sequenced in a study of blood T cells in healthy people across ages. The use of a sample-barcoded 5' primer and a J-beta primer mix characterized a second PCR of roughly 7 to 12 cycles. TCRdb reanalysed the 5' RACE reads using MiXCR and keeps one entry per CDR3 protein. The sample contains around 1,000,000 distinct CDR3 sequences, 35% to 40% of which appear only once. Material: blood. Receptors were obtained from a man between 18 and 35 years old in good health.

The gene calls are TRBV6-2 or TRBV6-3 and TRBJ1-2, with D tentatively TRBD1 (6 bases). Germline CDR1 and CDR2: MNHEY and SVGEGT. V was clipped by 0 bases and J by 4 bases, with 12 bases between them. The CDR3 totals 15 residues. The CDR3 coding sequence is TGTGCCAGCAGTTACTCGACAGGACAGCGCTATGGCTACACCTTC. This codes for CASSYSTGQRYGYTF.

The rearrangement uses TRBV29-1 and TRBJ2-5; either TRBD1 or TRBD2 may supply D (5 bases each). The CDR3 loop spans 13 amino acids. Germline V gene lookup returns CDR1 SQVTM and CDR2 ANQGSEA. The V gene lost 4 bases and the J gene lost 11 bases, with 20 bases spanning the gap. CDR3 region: CSVAGRLVDEQYF. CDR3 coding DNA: TGCAGCGTTGCGGGACGGCTTGTTGATGAGCAGTACTTC.

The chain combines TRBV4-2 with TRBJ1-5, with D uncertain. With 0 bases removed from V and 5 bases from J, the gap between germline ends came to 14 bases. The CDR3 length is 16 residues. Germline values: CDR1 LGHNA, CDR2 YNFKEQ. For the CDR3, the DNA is TGTGCCAGCAGCCAAGATTTGGGTCGCGGGGATCAGCCCCAGCATTTT. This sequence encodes CASSQDLGRGDQPQHF.

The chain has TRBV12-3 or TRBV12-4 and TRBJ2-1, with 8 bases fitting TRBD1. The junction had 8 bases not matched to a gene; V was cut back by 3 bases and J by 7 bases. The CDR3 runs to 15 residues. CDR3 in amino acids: CASSFGQGVGNEQFF. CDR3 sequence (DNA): TGTGCCAGCAGTTTCGGACAGGGAGTAGGGAATGAGCAGTTCTTC.

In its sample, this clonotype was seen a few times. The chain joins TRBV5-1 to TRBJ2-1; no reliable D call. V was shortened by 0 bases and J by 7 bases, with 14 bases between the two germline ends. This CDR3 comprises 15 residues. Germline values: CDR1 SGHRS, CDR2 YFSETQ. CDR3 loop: CASSLAPGLWNEQFF. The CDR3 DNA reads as TGCGCCAGCAGCTTGGCGCCAGGCCTTTGGAATGAGCAGTTCTTC.

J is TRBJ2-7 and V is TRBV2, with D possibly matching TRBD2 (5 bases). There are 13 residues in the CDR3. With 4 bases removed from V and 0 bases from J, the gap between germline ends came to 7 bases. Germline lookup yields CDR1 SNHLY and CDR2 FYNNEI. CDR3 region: CASSVRGSYEQYF. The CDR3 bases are TGTGCCAGCAGTGTTCGGGGCTCCTACGAGCAGTACTTC. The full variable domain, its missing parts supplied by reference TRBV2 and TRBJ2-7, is EPEVTQTPSHQVTQMGQEVILRCVPISNHLYFYWYRQILGQKVEFLVSFYNNEISEKSEIFDDQFSVERPDGSNFTLKIRSTKLEDSAMYFCASSVRGSYEQYFGPGTRLTVT.

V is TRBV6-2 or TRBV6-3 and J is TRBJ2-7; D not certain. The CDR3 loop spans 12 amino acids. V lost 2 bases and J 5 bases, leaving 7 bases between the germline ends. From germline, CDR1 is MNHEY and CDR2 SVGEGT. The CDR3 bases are TGTGCCAGCAGTTACGGGGAACACGAGCAGTACTTC. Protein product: CASSYGEHEQYF.

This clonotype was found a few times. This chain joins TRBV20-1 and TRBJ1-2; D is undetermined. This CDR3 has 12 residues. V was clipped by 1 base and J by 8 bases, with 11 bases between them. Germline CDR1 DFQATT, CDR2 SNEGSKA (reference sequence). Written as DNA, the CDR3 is TGCAGTGCTAGAGTCGGTACAGTGGGCTACACCTTC. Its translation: CSARVGTVGYTF.

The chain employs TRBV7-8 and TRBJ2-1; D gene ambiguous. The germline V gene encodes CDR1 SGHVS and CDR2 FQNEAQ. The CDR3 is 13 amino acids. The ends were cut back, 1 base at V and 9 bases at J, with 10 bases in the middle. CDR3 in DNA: TGTGCCAGCAGCTTAGAGGACGGGTGTGAGCAGTTCTTC. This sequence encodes CASSLEDGCEQFF. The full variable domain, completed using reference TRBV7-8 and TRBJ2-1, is GAGVSQSPRYKVAKRGQDVALRCDPISGHVSLFWYQQALGQGPEFLTYFQNEAQLDKSGLPSDRFFAERPEGSVSTLKIQRTQQEDSAVYLCASSLEDGCEQFFGPGTRLTVL.

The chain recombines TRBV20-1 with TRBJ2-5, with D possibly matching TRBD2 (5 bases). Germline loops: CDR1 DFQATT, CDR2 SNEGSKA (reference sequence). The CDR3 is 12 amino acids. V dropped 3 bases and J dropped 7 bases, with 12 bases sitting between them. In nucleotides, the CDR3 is TGCAGTGCTAGGACGGAGGAGGCGACCCAGTACTTC. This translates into CSARTEEATQYF.

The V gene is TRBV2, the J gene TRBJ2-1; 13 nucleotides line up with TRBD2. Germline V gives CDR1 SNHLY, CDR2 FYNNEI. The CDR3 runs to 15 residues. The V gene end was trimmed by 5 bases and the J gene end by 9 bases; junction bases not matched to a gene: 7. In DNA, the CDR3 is TGTGCCAGCAGTCCCACTAGCGGGGGGGAGGGTGAGCAGTTCTTC. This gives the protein CASSPTSGGEGEQFF.

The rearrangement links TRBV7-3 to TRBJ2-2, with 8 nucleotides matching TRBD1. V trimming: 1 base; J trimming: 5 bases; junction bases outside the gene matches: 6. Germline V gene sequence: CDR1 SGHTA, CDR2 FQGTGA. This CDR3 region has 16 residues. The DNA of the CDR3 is TGTGCCAGCAGCTTAAAACGGCAGGGGGCAACCGGGGAGCTGTTTTTT. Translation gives CASSLKRQGATGELFF. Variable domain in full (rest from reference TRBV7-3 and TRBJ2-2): GAGVSQTPSNKVTEKGKYVELRCDPISGHTALYWYRQSLGQGPEFLIYFQGTGAADDSGLPNDRFFAVRPEGSVSTLKIQRTERGDSAVYLCASSLKRQGATGELFFGEGSRLTVL.

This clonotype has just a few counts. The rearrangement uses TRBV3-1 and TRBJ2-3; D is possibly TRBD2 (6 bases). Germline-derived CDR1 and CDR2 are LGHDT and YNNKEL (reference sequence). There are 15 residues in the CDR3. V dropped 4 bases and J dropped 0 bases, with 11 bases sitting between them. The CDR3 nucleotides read TGTGCCAGCAGCCCTAGCGTGTACAGCACAGATACGCAGTATTTT. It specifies CASSPSVYSTDTQYF.

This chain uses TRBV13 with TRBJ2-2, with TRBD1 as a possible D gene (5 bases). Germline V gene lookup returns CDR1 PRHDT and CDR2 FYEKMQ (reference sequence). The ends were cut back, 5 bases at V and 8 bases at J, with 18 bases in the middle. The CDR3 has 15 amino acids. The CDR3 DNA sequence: TGTGCCAGCAGCCGATCCGACAGATACCCGGGGGAGCTGTTTTTT. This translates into CASSRSDRYPGELFF.

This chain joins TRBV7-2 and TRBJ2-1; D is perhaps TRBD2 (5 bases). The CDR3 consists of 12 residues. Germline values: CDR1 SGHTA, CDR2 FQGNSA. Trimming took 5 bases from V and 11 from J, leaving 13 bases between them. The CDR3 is CASSPSGIQQFF. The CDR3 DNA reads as TGTGCCAGCAGCCCTTCCGGGATTCAGCAGTTCTTC.

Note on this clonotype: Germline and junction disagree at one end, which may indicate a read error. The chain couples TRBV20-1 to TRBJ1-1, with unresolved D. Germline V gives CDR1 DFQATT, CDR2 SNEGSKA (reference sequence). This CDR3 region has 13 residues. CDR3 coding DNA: TGCAGTGCTAGGCAAACAGCGAACACTGAGGCTTTCTTT. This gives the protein CSARQTANTEAFF.

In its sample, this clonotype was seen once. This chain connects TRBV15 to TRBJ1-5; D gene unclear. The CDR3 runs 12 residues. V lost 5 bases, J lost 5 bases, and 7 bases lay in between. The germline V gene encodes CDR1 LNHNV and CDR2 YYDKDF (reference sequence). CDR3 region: CATSWSYQPQHF. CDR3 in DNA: TGTGCCACCAGCTGGTCCTATCAGCCCCAGCATTTT. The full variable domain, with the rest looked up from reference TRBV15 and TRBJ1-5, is DAMVIQNPRYQVTQFGKPVTLSCSQTLNHNVMYWYQQKSSQAPKLLFHYYDKDFNNEADTPDNFQSRRPNTSFCFLDIRSPGLGDTAMYLCATSWSYQPQHFGDGTRLSIL.

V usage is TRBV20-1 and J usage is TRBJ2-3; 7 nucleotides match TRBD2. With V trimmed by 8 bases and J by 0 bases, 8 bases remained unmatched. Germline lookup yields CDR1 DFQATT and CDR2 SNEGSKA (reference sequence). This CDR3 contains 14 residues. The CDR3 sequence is CSPRDYSSTDTQYF. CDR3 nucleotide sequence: TGCAGTCCAAGGGACTATAGCAGCACAGATACGCAGTATTTT.

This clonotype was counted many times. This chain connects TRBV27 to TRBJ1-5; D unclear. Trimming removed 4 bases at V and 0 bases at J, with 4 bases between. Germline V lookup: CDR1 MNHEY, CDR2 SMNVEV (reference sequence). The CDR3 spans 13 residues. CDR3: CASSYYSNQPQHF. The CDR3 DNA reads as TGTGCCAGCAGTTATTATAGCAATCAGCCCCAGCATTTT.

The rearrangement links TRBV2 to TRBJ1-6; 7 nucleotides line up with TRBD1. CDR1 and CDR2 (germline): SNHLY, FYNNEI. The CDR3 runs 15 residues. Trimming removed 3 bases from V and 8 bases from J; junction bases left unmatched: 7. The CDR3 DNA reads TGTGCCAGCAGTGAGACAGGGCTGGCCCATTCACCCCTCCACTTT. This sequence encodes CASSETGLAHSPLHF.

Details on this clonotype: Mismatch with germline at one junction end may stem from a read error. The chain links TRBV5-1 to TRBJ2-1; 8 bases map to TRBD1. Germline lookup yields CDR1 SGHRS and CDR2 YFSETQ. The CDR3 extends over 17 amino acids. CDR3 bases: TGCACCAGCAGCACGACAGGGGCCTCTCCAAATTACAATGAGCAGTTCTTC. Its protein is CTSSTTGASPNYNEQFF.

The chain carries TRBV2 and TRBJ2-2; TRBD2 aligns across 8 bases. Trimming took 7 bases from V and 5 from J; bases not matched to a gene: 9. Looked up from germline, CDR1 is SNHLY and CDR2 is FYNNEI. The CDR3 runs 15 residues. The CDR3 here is CASKIGGGLTGELFF. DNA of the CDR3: TGTGCCAGCAAAATAGGCGGGGGGTTGACCGGGGAGCTGTTTTTT.

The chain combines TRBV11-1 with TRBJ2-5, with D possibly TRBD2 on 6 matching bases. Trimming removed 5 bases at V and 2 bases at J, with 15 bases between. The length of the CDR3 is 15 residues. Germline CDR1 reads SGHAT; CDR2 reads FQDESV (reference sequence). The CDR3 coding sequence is TGTGCCAGCAGCCCGTCCGGAGGGCTACAAGAGACCCAGTACTTC. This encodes CASSPSGGLQETQYF.